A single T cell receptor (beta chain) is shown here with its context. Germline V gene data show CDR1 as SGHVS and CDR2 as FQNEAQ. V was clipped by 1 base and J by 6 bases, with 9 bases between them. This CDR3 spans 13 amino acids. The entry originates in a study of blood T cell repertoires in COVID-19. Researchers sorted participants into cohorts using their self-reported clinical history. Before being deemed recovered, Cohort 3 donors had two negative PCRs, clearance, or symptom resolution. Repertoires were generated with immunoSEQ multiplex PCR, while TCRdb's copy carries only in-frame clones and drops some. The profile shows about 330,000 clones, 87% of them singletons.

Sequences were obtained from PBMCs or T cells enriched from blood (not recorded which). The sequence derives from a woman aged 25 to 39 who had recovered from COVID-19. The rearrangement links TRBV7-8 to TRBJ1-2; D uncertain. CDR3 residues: CASSLVPGDGYTF. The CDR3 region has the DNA TGTGCCAGCAGCTTAGTTCCGGGAGATGGCTACACCTTC. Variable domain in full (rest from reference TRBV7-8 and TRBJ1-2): GAGVSQSPRYKVAKRGQDVALRCDPISGHVSLFWYQQALGQGPEFLTYFQNEAQLDKSGLPSDRFFAERPEGSVSTLKIQRTQQEDSAVYLCASSLVPGDGYTFGSGTRLTVV.